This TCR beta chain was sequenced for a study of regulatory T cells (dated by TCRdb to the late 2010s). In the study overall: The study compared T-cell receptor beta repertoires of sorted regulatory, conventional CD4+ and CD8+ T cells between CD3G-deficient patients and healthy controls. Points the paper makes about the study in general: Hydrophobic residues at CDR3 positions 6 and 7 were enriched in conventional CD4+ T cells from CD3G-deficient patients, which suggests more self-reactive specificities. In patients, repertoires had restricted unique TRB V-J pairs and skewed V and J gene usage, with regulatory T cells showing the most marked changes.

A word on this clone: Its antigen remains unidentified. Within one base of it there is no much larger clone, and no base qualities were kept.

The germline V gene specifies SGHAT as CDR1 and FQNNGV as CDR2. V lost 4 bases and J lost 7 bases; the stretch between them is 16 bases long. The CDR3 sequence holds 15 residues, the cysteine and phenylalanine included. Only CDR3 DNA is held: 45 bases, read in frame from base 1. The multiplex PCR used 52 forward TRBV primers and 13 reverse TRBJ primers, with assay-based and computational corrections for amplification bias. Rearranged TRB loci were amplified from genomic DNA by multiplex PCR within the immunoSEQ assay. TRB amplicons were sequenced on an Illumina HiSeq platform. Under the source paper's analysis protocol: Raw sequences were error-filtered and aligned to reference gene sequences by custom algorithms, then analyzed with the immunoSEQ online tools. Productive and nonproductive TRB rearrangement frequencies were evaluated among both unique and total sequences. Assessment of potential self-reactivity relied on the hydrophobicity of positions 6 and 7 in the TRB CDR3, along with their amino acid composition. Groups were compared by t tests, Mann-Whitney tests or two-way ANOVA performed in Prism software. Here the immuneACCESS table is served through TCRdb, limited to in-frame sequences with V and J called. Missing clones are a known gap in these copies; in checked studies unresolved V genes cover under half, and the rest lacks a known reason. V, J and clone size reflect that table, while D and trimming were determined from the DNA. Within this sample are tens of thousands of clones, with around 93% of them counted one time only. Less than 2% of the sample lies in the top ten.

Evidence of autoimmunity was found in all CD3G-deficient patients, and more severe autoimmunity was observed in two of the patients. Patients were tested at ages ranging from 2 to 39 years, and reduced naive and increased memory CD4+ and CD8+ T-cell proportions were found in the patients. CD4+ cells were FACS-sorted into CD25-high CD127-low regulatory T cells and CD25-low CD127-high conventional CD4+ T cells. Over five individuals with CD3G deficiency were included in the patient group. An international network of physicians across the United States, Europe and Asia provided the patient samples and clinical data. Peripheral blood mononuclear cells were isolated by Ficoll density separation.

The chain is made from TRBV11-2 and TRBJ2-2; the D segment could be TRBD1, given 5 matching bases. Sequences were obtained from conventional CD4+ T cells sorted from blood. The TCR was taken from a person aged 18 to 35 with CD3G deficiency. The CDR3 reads CASSSSFQGNGELFF. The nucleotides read TGTGCCAGCAGCTCGAGCTTCCAGGGCAACGGGGAGCTGTTTTTT.